The 17 T cell receptor beta chains below all came from one sample that was sequenced in a study of regulatory T cells in long-lasting Graves disease. Time point given: newly diagnosed GD, antithyroid drugs for less than 3 months. PBMCs were the source of the RNA used for TCR sequencing. Through Arm-PCR of CDR3 regions and iRepertoire HTBI primers, TCR beta libraries were built. One entry per CDR3 protein, called by TCRdb with MiXCR from the multiplex PCR reads. The sample carries over 350,000 distinct CDR3 sequences, 14% recorded once. A further study also used this sample, focusing on T cells in Graves' hyperthyroidism and ophthalmopathy.

Sequences were derived from peripheral blood mononuclear cells (PBMCs), sampled at new diagnosis, from a patient treated with antithyroid drugs. The receptor source for this set is a woman aged 45-65 years with Graves disease.

The rearrangement uses TRBV28 and TRBJ2-3, with TRBD2 as a possible D gene (6 bases). Germline-derived CDR1 and CDR2 are MDHEN and SYDVKM. V lost 7 bases and J lost 0, with 23 bases in between. The length of the CDR3 is 18 residues. CDR3 coding DNA: TGTGCCAGCAATACAGTGGGGGGATACGGCCCGAGCACAGATACGCAGTATTTT. It specifies CASNTVGGYGPSTDTQYF.

Concerning this clonotype: Germline and junction disagree at one end, which may indicate a read error. This chain connects TRBV12-3 or TRBV12-4 to TRBJ1-5, with D uncertain. This CDR3 comprises 14 residues. This CDR3 reads CASSLVGSNRPQHF. As DNA, the CDR3 is TGTGCCAGCAGTTTGGTCGGTAGCAATCGGCCCCAGCATTTT.

This clonotype came up many times. The rearrangement uses TRBV6-1 and TRBJ1-3, with TRBD1 matching over 9 bases. This CDR3 contains 17 residues. J gave up 1 base and V 5 bases, and 9 bases lay outside the gene matches. Germline V lookup: CDR1 MNHNS, CDR2 SASEGT. DNA for the CDR3: TGTGCCAGCAGTCGAACGGACAGGGGATGGTCTGGAAACACCATATATTTT. Translated: CASSRTDRGWSGNTIYF.

This clonotype was picked up one time. A single base separates this from a much larger clone, so it may be a read error. The chain carries TRBV5-4 and TRBJ1-2; the D gene is possibly TRBD1 (6 bases). From germline, CDR1 is SGHNT and CDR2 YYREEE (reference sequence). Deletions cut 4 bases from V and 7 bases from J, with 17 bases between. CDR3 size: 14 residues. CDR3 loop: CASSTPTGMGGYTF. The CDR3 DNA follows: TGTGCCAGCAGCACACCGACAGGCATGGGTGGCTACACCTTC. Looking up the rest from reference TRBV5-4 and TRBJ1-2 gives the full variable domain: ETGVTQSPTHLIKTRGQQVTLRCSSQSGHNTVSWYQQALGQGPQFIFQYYREEENGRGNFPPRFSGLQFPNYSSELNVNALELDDSALYLCASSTPTGMGGYTFGSGTRLTVV.

The J gene is TRBJ2-1, the V gene TRBV7-9, with 7 nucleotides matching TRBD2. The CDR3 contains 15 residues. The ends lost 4 bases at V and 5 bases at J; junction bases unmatched: 8. Germline V gives CDR1 SEHNR, CDR2 FQNEAQ (reference sequence). The DNA of the CDR3 is TGTGCCAGCAGCTCAAGCGGGACCCCCAACAATGAGCAGTTCTTC. It specifies CASSSSGTPNNEQFF.

CDR3 nucleotide sequence: TGTGCCAGCAGCTCACAGGGATTGGGGACCCAGTACTTC. Amino acids: CASSSQGLGTQYF. The gene calls are TRBV11-2 and TRBJ2-5; D is perhaps TRBD1 (6 bases). Germline assignment: CDR1 SGHAT and CDR2 FQNNGV. With 4 bases removed from V and 7 bases from J, the gap between germline ends came to 13 bases. This CDR3 is built from 13 residues.

Note on this clonotype: It may be a read error: a sequence one base away is much more abundant. The chain joins TRBV30 to TRBJ2-3; D is perhaps TRBD2 (6 bases). The end of the DNA aligns better with TRBJ2-1, so the J call may be wrong. This CDR3 comprises 17 residues. Germline CDR1 and CDR2: GTSNPN and SVGIG (reference sequence). CDR3 nucleotides: TGTGCCTGGAGTGTACCCTTTTCGGGGGTGGGTTACGATGAGCAGTTCTTC. The encoded protein is CAWSVPFSGVGYDEQFF.

This clonotype was recorded at least ten times. This chain joins TRBV7-9 and TRBJ1-4, with 9 bases fitting TRBD1. CDR3 size: 15 residues. The J segment lost 7 bases and the V segment lost 9 bases, leaving 12 bases of the junction unmatched. CDR1 is SEHNR and CDR2 is FQNEAQ in the germline V gene (reference sequence). The CDR3 DNA reads as TGTGCCAGTACGACTGACAGGGGGGCCGGTGAAAAACTGTTTTTT. Amino acids: CASTTDRGAGEKLFF.

Many counts were recorded for this clonotype. The V gene is TRBV7-2, the J gene TRBJ2-5; D unresolved. Germline CDR1 is SGHTA and CDR2 is FQGNSA. The V and J ends lost 4 bases and 10 bases respectively, with 16 bases between them. CDR3 size: 13 residues. The CDR3 protein is CASSWTGQKDQYF. For the CDR3, the DNA is TGTGCCAGCAGCTGGACCGGCCAAAAGGACCAGTACTTC.

This clonotype was seen repeatedly, ten times or more. The chain carries TRBV6-1 and TRBJ2-7; TRBD2 aligns across 10 bases. V shed 2 bases and J 4 bases; nucleotides not matched to a gene: 8. Germline values: CDR1 MNHNS, CDR2 SASEGT. The CDR3 has 16 residues. CDR3 bases: TGTGCCAGCAGTGAACTCGTAGCGGGAGGTCCTTACGAGCAGTACTTC. It codes for CASSELVAGGPYEQYF.

This clonotype was seen ten or more times. V is TRBV24-1 and J is TRBJ1-2; perhaps TRBD1 as D (6 bases). CDR3 length: 13 amino acids. Germline CDR1 and CDR2: KGHDR and SFDVKD. The V and J ends lost 3 bases and 7 bases respectively, with 11 bases between them. CDR3 coding DNA: TGTGCCACCAGTGATCTCATACAGGGTGGCTACACCTTC. Protein sequence: CATSDLIQGGYTF.

This clonotype has a count of ten or more. The chain uses TRBV13 and TRBJ2-7; D is possibly TRBD2 (5 bases). Looked up from germline, CDR1 is PRHDT and CDR2 is FYEKMQ (reference sequence). Trimming shortened V by 5 bases and J by 5 bases, and 16 bases separated the two germline ends. The CDR3 covers 14 residues. CDR3 sequence reads: CASSARVLRDEQYF. As DNA, the CDR3 is TGTGCCAGCAGCGCGAGGGTCTTGAGGGACGAGCAGTACTTC.

The table lists this clonotype with many counts. The chain joins TRBV29-1 to TRBJ2-3, with D possibly TRBD2 on 6 matching bases. Per germline, CDR1 SQVTM and CDR2 ANQGSEA. V was pared by 5 bases and J by 4 bases, with 10 bases between. CDR3 length: 12 amino acids. The CDR3 bases are TGCAGCGTTCTTCCGGGGGCAGATACGCAGTATTTT. Translation: CSVLPGADTQYF.

This clonotype was counted many times. DNA for the CDR3: TGCAGTGCTAGACGAGCGGACCATAGCACAGATACGCAGTATTTT. Residues: CSARRADHSTDTQYF. The genes are TRBV20-1 and TRBJ2-3, with D perhaps matching TRBD2 (5 bases). This CDR3 spans 15 amino acids. V shed 2 bases and J shed 0 bases, with 12 bases lying between them. Germline V lookup: CDR1 DFQATT, CDR2 SNEGSKA (reference sequence).

This clonotype has a count of ten or more. This chain uses TRBV5-1 with TRBJ2-1; 13 bases agree with TRBD2. This CDR3 has 17 residues. With V trimmed by 0 bases and J by 2 bases, 2 bases remained unmatched. Germline values: CDR1 SGHRS, CDR2 YFSETQ. Here the CDR3 DNA reads TGCGCCAGCAGCTTGGTACTAGCGGGAGGGGCCTACAATGAGCAGTTCTTC. It yields the protein CASSLVLAGGAYNEQFF.

This clonotype occurred many times. V usage is TRBV7-9 and J usage is TRBJ2-5; tentative D call: TRBD2 (5 bases). This CDR3 comprises 15 residues. Trimming stripped 7 bases from V and 4 bases from J, with 19 bases between. The V gene's germline CDR1 is SEHNR and CDR2 FQNEAQ (reference sequence). The CDR3 DNA follows: TGTGCCAGCACGGACGGGGAAGGATTAGGAGAGACCCAGTACTTC. Encoded protein: CASTDGEGLGETQYF.

This clonotype has ten or more counts. This chain uses TRBV20-1 with TRBJ2-7, with 12 nucleotides matching TRBD2. The CDR3 spans 14 residues. Germline V gene lookup returns CDR1 DFQATT and CDR2 SNEGSKA (reference sequence). Germline trimming cut 5 bases from V and 7 bases from J; bases unmatched to any gene: 9. The CDR3 DNA reads as TGCAGTGCTGACCCGGGACTAGCGGGTGGAGAGCAGTACTTC. It translates to CSADPGLAGGEQYF.